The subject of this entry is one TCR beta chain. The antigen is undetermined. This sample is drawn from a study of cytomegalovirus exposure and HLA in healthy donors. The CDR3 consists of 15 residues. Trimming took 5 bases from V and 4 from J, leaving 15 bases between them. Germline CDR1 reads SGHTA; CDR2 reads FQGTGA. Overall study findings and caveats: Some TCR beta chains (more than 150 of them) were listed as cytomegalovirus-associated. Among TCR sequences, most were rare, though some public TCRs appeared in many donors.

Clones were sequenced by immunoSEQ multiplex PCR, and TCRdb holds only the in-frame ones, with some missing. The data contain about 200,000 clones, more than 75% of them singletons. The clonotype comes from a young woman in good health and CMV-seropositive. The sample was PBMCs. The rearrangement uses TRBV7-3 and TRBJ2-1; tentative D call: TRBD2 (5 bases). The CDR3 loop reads CASSPLEAVYNEQFF. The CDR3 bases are TGTGCCAGCAGCCCCCTGGAGGCAGTTTACAATGAGCAGTTCTTC.